Following are 12 T cell receptor beta chains from one sample sequenced in a study of T cell repertoires in cytomegalovirus infection. TCRdb processed the reads anew with MiXCR; each CDR3 protein has one entry. The repertoire includes hundreds of thousands of distinct CDR3 sequences, roughly 26% of them detected once, and 8% sits in the top ten. The sequencing sample was made of CD8+ T cells from PBMCs. The receptors shown here come from a human donor in good health (CMV status not recorded). Some clones in this sample may be carry-over from other donors' samples.

This chain uses TRBV12-3 or TRBV12-4 with TRBJ2-3; 12 bases are shared with TRBD2. The J segment lost 3 bases and the V segment lost 5 bases, leaving 6 bases of the junction unmatched. CDR3 length: 16 amino acids. The CDR3 here is CASSGRLAGETDTQYF. The DNA of the CDR3 is TGTGCCAGCAGTGGAAGACTAGCGGGGGAGACAGATACGCAGTATTTT.

This clonotype was seen a handful of times. The chain combines TRBV4-1 with TRBJ1-1; 7 bases are a match to TRBD1. The CDR3 contains 15 residues. The V gene end was trimmed by 4 bases and the J gene end by 0 bases; junction bases not matched to a gene: 5. CDR1 MGHRA and CDR2 YSYEKL come from the germline V gene. The CDR3 DNA reads TGCGCCAGCAGCCCGGGGACAGAGGTGAACACTGAAGCTTTCTTT. Translating gives CASSPGTEVNTEAFF.

This clonotype was seen only once. The CDR3, as DNA: TGCAGTGCTGGGGTGCCGGGACAGCACTTAAATGAGCAGTTCTTC. Translated: CSAGVPGQHLNEQFF. The chain has TRBV20-1 and TRBJ2-1; 7 nucleotides agree with TRBD1. The V and J ends lost 5 bases and 7 bases, in that order; junction bases with no gene match: 14. The CDR3 covers 15 residues. Germline loops: CDR1 DFQATT, CDR2 SNEGSKA (reference sequence).

This clonotype has at least ten counts. The CDR3: CSARGLAGFYEQYF. The CDR3 DNA is TGCAGTGCTAGGGGGCTAGCGGGGTTCTACGAGCAGTACTTC. This chain joins TRBV20-1 and TRBJ2-7, with TRBD2 matching over 9 bases. J lost 3 bases, V lost 3 bases, and 6 bases had no gene match. Germline assignment: CDR1 DFQATT and CDR2 SNEGSKA (reference sequence). CDR3 length: 14 amino acids.

The V gene is TRBV5-1, the J gene TRBJ2-5, with 8 bases lining up with TRBD2. This CDR3 spans 16 amino acids. The V segment lost 0 bases and the J segment 5 bases; nucleotides outside the gene matches: 9. CDR1 and CDR2 from the germline V gene are SGHRS and YFSETQ. The CDR3 loop is CASSLAGSGGWETQYF. The CDR3 DNA sequence: TGCGCCAGCAGCTTGGCCGGGAGCGGGGGTTGGGAGACCCAGTACTTC.

This clonotype was recorded at least ten times. V and J are TRBV7-9 and TRBJ1-2; no clear D. V lost 2 bases and J lost 5, with 9 bases in between. The germline V gene encodes CDR1 SEHNR and CDR2 FQNEAQ (reference sequence). The CDR3 length is 13 residues. The CDR3 loop reads CASSLSESYGYTF. CDR3 bases: TGTGCCAGCAGCTTATCAGAGTCTTATGGCTACACCTTC.

The chain carries TRBV14 and TRBJ2-7; 9 bases fit TRBD2. This CDR3 has 16 amino acids. The J segment lost 3 bases and the V segment lost 1 base, leaving 7 bases of the junction unmatched. Germline CDR1 and CDR2: SGHDN and FVKESK. Written as DNA, the CDR3 is TGTGCCAGCAGCCAAGTTAAGCGGGGGGCCCGCTACGAGCAGTACTTC. Its protein product is CASSQVKRGARYEQYF.

This clonotype showed up just a few times. The J gene is TRBJ2-2, the V gene TRBV14, with 8 positions matching TRBD1. The CDR3 has 16 residues. The junction had 3 bases not matched to a gene; V was cut back by 1 base and J by 2 bases. From germline, CDR1 is SGHDN and CDR2 FVKESK. The CDR3 loop is CASSQGRGPNTGELFF. The CDR3 region has the DNA TGTGCCAGCAGCCAAGGCAGGGGGCCTAACACCGGGGAGCTGTTTTTT.

This clonotype was observed a handful of times. This sequence joins TRBV6-6 and TRBJ2-1; 8 nucleotides agree with TRBD1. The ends lost 4 bases at V and 10 bases at J; junction bases unmatched: 0. Germline CDR1 reads MNHNY; CDR2 reads SVGAGI (reference sequence). CDR3 length equals 11 residues. CDR3 in amino acids: CASSWDREQFF. In DNA form, the CDR3 reads TGTGCCAGCAGTTGGGACAGGGAGCAGTTCTTC.

The chain combines TRBV20-1 with TRBJ1-1; D remains unclear. The V gene lost 0 bases and the J gene lost 5 bases, with 13 bases spanning the gap. The CDR3 loop spans 14 amino acids. Germline V gene lookup returns CDR1 DFQATT and CDR2 SNEGSKA (reference sequence). In DNA form, the CDR3 reads TGCAGTGCTAGAGATCCCCCATCTGGGACTGAAGCTTTCTTT. Encoded protein: CSARDPPSGTEAFF.

This clonotype was recorded many times. V and J are TRBV4-1 and TRBJ2-7, with D possibly matching TRBD1 (5 bases). CDR1 and CDR2 (germline): MGHRA, YSYEKL. The CDR3 consists of 14 residues. Trimming stripped 0 bases from V and 2 bases from J, with 8 bases between. In nucleotides, the CDR3 is TGCGCCAGCAGCCAAGAGGCGACAGCCTACGAGCAGTACGTC. Translating gives CASSQEATAYEQYV.

The chain joins TRBV11-1 to TRBJ2-1; D ambiguous. The germline gives CDR1 SGHAT, CDR2 FQDESV (reference sequence). V shed 7 bases and J shed 4 bases, with 11 bases lying between them. The CDR3 runs 13 residues. The CDR3 DNA follows: TGTGCCAGCACCCCCGCAGCTTACAATGAGCAGTTCTTC. Translated: CASTPAAYNEQFF.